This T cell receptor beta chain was identified during a study of T cell responses to AZD1222 COVID-19 vaccine. The germline V and J ends were trimmed by 0 bases and 1 base, with 10 bases remaining between them. Germline-derived CDR1 and CDR2 are LGHNA and YNFKEQ. This CDR3 has 15 residues. In its sample, this clone was seen a few times. Generated by immunoSEQ multiplex PCR, the TCRdb table keeps only in-frame clones and is missing some. The table includes 86,000 or so clones, 88% detected once. The specimen comprised peripheral blood, sampled 28 days after the second AZD1222 dose. J is TRBJ2-7 and V is TRBV4-2; D is unresolved. This clonotype was obtained from an adult who received the AZD1222 COVID-19 vaccine. The CDR3 DNA follows: TGTGCCAGCAGCCAAGATGACGGTGGGTCCTACGAGCAGTACTTC. Amino acids: CASSQDDGGSYEQYF.